What follows is one TCR beta chain and its context. The sample originates from a study of shared clonotypes between healthy human individuals. Sequenced by immunoSEQ multiplex PCR; TCRdb stores in-frame clones only, minus some. This table holds some 1,400,000 clones, around 95% found once. Healthy and HIV-negative, the adult donors had no recent acute infections or vaccinations. V lost 5 bases to trimming and J lost 7 bases, with 33 bases between them. The germline V gene encodes CDR1 MDHEN and CDR2 SYDVKM. CDR3 size: 20 residues. What was sequenced was naive CD4+ T cells sorted from blood. The subset: CD45RA+ positively selected. This rearrangement joins TRBV28 to TRBJ2-1; D may correspond to TRBD1 or TRBD2 (6 bases each). This TCR was recovered from a man aged 30 to 45 in good health. The CDR3 here is CASSPRQVSSLALARNEQFF. In DNA form, the CDR3 reads TGTGCCAGCAGTCCCAGACAGGTTAGCTCACTAGCCCTAGCTCGGAATGAGCAGTTCTTC. The complete variable domain, with remaining parts taken from reference TRBV28 and TRBJ2-1, reads DVKVTQSSRYLVKRTGEKVFLECVQDMDHENMFWYRQDPGLGLRLIYFSYDVKMKEKGDIPEGYSVSREKKERFSLILESASTNQTSMYLCASSPRQVSSLALARNEQFFGPGTRLTVL.